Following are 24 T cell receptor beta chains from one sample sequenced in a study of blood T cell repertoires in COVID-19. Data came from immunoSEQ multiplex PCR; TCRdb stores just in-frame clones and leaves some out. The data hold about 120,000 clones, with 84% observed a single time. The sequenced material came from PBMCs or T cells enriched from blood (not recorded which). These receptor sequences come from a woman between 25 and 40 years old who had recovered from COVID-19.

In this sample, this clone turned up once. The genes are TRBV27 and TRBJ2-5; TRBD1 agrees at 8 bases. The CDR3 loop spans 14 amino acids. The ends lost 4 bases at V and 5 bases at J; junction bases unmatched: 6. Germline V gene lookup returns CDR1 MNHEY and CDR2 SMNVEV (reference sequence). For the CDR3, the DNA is TGTGCCAGCAGTTCCCGGACAGGGAGCGAGACCCAGTACTTC. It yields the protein CASSSRTGSETQYF.

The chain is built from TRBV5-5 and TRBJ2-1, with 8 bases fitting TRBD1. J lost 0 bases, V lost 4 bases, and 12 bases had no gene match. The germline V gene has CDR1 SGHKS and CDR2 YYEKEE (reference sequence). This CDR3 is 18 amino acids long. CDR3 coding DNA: TGTGCCAGCAGCCCCATCCAGGGGGCGACAAGCTCCTACAATGAGCAGTTCTTC. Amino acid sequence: CASSPIQGATSSYNEQFF.

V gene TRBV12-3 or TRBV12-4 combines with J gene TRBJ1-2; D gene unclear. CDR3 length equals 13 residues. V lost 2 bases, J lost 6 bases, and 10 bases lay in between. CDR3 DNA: TGTGCCAGCAGTTTACGTGCGGGTGATGGCTACACCTTC. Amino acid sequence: CASSLRAGDGYTF.

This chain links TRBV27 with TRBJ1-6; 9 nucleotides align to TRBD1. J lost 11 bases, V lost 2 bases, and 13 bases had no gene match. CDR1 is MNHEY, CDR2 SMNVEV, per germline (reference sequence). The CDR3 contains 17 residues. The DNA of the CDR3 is TGTGCCAGCAGTTTAGTCTACTCCGGGACAGGGAGGACACCCCTCCACTTT. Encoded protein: CASSLVYSGTGRTPLHF.

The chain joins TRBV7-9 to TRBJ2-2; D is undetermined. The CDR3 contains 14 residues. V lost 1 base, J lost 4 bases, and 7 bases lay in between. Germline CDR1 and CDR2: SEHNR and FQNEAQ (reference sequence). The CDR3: CASSLVQTTGELFF. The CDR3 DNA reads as TGTGCCAGCAGCTTAGTACAGACCACCGGGGAGCTGTTTTTT.

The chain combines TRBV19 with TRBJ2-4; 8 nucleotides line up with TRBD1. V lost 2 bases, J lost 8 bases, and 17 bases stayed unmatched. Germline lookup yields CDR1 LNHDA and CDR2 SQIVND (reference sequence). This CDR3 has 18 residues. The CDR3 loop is CASSIFRARGRGAYIQYF. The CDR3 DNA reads TGTGCCAGTAGTATATTTAGGGCCAGGGGGCGCGGGGCATACATTCAGTACTTC.

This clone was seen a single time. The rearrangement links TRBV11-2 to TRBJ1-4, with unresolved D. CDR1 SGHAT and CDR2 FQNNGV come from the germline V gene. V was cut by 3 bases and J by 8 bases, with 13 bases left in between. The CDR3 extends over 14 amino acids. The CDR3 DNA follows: TGTGCCAGCAGCTTTGGGAGGGTCGGAGAAAAACTGTTTTTT. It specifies CASSFGRVGEKLFF.

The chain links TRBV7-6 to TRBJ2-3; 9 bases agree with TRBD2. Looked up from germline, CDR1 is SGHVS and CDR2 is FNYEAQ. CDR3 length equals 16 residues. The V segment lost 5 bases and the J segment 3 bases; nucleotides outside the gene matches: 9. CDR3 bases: TGTGCCAGCAGCCGAACTAGCGGGCCATCAACAGATACGCAGTATTTT. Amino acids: CASSRTSGPSTDTQYF.

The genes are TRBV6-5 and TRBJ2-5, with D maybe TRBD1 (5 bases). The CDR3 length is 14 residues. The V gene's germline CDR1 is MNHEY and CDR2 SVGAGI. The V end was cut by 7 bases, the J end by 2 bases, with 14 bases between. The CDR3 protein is CASTLWGYQETQYF. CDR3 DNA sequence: TGTGCCAGCACTCTATGGGGCTATCAAGAGACCCAGTACTTC.

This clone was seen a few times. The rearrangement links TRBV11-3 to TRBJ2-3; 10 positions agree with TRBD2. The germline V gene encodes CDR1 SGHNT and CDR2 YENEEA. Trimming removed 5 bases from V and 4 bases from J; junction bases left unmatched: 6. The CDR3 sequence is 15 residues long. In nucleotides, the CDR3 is TGTGCCAGCAGCCTCAGCGGGAGGGGCGCAGATACGCAGTATTTT. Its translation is CASSLSGRGADTQYF.

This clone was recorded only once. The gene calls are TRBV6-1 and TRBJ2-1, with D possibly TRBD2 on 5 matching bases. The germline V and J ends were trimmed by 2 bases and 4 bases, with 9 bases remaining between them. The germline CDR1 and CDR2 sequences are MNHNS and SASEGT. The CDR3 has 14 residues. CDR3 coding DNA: TGTGCCAGCAGTGAATTTCGGGATTACAATGAGCAGTTCTTC. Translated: CASSEFRDYNEQFF.

The CDR3 DNA follows: TGTGCCTGGAGCCGAGCGGGAGGATTCACAGATACGCAGTATTTT. It specifies CAWSRAGGFTDTQYF. The chain combines TRBV30 with TRBJ2-3; 9 nucleotides agree with TRBD2. CDR1 GTSNPN and CDR2 SVGIG come from the germline V gene (reference sequence). V lost 3 bases and J lost 2; bases outside the gene matches: 6. The CDR3 contains 15 residues.

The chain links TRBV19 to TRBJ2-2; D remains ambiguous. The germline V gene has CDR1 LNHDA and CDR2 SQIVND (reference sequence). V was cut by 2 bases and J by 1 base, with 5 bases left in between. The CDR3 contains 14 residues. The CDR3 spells CASSILKNTGELFF. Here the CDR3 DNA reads TGTGCCAGTAGTATACTAAAGAACACCGGGGAGCTGTTTTTT.

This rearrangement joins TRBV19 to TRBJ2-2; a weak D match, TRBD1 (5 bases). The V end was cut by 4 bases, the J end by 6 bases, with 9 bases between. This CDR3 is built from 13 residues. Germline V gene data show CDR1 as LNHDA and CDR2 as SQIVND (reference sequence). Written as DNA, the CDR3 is TGTGCCAGTAGTACAGGGTGGGCCGGGGAGCTGTTTTTT. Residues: CASSTGWAGELFF.

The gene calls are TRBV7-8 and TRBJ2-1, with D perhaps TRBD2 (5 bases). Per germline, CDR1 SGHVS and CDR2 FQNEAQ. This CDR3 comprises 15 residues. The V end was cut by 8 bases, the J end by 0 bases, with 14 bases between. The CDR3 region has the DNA TGTGCCAGCCGGGCCCGGGAAAGCTCCTACAATGAGCAGTTCTTC. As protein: CASRARESSYNEQFF.

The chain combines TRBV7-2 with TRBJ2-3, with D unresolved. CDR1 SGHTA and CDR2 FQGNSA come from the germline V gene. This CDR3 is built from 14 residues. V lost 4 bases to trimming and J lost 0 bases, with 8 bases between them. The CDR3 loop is CASSSAASTDTQYF. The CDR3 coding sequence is TGTGCCAGCAGCTCCGCGGCTAGCACAGATACGCAGTATTTT. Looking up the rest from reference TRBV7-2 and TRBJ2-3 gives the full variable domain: GAGVSQSPSNKVTEKGKDVELRCDPISGHTALYWYRQSLGQGLEFLIYFQGNSAPDKSGLPSDRFSAERTGGSVSTLTIQRTQQEDSAVYLCASSSAASTDTQYFGPGTRLTVL.

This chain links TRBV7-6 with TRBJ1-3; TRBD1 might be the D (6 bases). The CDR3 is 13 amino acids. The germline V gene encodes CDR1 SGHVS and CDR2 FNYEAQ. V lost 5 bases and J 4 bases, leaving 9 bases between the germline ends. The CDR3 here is CASSNGQGNTIYF. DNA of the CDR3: TGTGCCAGCAGCAACGGACAGGGAAACACCATATATTTT.

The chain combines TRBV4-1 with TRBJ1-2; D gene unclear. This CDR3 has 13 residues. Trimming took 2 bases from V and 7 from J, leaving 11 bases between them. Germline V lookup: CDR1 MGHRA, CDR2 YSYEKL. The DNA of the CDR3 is TGCGCCAGCAGCCAAAAGCCCGGAGGTGGCTACACCTTC. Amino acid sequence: CASSQKPGGGYTF.

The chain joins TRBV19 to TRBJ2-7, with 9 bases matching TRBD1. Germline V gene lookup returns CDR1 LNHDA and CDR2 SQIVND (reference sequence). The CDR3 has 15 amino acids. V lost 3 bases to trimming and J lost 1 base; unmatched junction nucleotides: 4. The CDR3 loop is CASSMLQGASYEQYF. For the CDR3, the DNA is TGTGCCAGTAGTATGTTACAGGGGGCATCCTACGAGCAGTACTTC.

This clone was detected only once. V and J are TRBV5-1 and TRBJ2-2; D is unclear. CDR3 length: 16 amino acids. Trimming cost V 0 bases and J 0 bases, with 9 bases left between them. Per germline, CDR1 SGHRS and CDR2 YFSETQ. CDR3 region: CASSLGSRANTGELFF. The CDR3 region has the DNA TGCGCCAGCAGCTTGGGGAGCCGCGCGAACACCGGGGAGCTGTTTTTT.

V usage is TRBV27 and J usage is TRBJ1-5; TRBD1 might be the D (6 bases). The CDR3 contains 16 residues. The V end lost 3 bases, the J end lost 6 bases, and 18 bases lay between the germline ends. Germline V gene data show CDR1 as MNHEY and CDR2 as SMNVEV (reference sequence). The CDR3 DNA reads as TGTGCCAGCAGTTTGTTCGACGGTCAGGGGAGTCAGCCCCAGCATTTT. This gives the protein CASSLFDGQGSQPQHF.

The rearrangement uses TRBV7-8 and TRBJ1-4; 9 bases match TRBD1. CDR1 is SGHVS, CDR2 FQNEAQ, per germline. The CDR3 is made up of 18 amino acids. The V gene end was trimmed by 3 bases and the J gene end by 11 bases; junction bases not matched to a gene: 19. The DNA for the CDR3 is TGTGCCAGCAGCTTCGATGCCATCTTCGGGACAGGGCGTGAGAAACTGTTTTTT. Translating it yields CASSFDAIFGTGREKLFF. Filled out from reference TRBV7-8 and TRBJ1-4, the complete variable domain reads GAGVSQSPRYKVAKRGQDVALRCDPISGHVSLFWYQQALGQGPEFLTYFQNEAQLDKSGLPSDRFFAERPEGSVSTLKIQRTQQEDSAVYLCASSFDAIFGTGREKLFFGSGTQLSVL.

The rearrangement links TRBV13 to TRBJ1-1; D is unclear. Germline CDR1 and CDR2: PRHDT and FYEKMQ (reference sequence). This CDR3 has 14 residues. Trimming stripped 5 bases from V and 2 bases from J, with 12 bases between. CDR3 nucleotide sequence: TGTGCCAGCAGCCGAGGGCAGTCTAACACTGAAGCTTTCTTT. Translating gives CASSRGQSNTEAFF.

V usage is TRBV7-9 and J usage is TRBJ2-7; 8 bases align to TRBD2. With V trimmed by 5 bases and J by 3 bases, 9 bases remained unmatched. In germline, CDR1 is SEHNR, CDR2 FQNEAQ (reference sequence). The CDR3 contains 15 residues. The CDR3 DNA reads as TGTGCCAGCAGCCCCCGGGGGGGGTCAAACTACGAGCAGTACTTC. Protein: CASSPRGGSNYEQYF.